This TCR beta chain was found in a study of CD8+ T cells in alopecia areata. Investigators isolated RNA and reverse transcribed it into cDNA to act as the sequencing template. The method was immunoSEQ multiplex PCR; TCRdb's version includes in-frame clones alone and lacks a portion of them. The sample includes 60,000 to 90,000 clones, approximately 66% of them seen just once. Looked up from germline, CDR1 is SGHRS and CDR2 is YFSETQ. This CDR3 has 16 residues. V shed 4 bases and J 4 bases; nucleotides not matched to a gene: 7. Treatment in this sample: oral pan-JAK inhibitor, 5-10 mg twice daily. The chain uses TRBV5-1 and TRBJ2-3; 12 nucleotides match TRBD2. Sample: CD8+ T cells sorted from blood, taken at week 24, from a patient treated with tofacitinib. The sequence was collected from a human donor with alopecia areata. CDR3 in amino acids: CASSPLAGGPPDTQYF. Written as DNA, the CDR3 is TGCGCCAGCAGCCCCCTAGCGGGGGGGCCCCCAGATACGCAGTATTTT.